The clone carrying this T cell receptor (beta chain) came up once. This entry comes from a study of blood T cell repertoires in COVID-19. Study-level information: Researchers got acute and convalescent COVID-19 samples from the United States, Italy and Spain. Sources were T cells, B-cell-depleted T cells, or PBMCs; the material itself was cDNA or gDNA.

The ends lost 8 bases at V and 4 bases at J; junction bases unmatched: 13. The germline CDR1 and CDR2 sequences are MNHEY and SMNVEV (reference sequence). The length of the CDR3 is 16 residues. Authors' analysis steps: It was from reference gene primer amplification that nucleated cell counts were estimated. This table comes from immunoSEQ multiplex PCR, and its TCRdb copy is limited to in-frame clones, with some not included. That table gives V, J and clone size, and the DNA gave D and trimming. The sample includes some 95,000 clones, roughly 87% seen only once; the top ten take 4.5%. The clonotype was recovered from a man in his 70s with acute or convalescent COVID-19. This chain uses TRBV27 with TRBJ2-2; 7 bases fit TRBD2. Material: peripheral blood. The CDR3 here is CASGGSGTVGTGELFF. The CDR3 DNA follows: TGTGCCAGCGGGGGGAGCGGGACGGTAGGCACCGGGGAGCTGTTTTTT.